This T cell receptor beta chain was recorded in a study of beta chain features in type 1 diabetes. On the study more broadly: Patients were similar to healthy donors in age and gender (as well as in cell yields).

The sequenced template was cDNA made from the entire isolated RNA. Method: immunoSEQ multiplex PCR; TCRdb's copy keeps in-frame clones and lacks some. Of roughly 400,000 clones in the sample, around a tenth were seen once. General observations from the study: Significant though moderate, a shortening of TCRB CDR3s appeared in all four CD4+ subsets of Type 1 diabetes patients. Compared with healthy donors, patients appeared to share more similar naive, central memory and regulatory TCRB repertoires.

This clone was detected only a few times. The target antigen is unknown. CDR1 and CDR2 from the germline V gene are SGHNT and YENEEA. V lost 1 base and J lost 2; bases outside the gene matches: 2. CDR3 length: 15 amino acids. The TCR originated in a man aged 30 to 45 with type 1 diabetes. The sequenced sample was central memory CD4+ T cells from blood. The chain links TRBV11-3 to TRBJ2-5; TRBD2 matches 9 bases. CDR3 in DNA: TGTGCCAGCAGCTTAGGCCTAGCGGGGCAAGAGACCCAGTACTTC. It translates to CASSLGLAGQETQYF.